The 11 T cell receptor beta chains presented below share a single source sample, sequenced in a study of PD-L1 blockade in urothelial cancer. The assay was immunoSEQ multiplex PCR, and TCRdb's table has in-frame clones only and misses some. Found here are about 72,000 clones, around 90% of them singletons; the top ten hold 4.5% to 5%. Time point: pretreatment peripheral blood. The sample here was PBMCs, taken around atezolizumab (anti-PD-L1) treatment. Receptor source: a man between 65 and 79 years old with urothelial cancer.

This clone was seen once. The chain links TRBV9 to TRBJ2-4; 8 bases are a match to TRBD2. The V and J ends lost 1 base and 6 bases, in that order; junction bases with no gene match: 12. CDR1 is SGDLS and CDR2 is YYNGEE in the germline V gene. The CDR3 loop spans 17 amino acids. The CDR3 DNA is TGTGCCAGCAGCGTAAGTAGCGGGAATTTCCCGGGAAACATTCAGTACTTC. It translates to CASSVSSGNFPGNIQYF. Combining the CDR3 with reference TRBV9 and TRBJ2-4 gives the whole variable domain DSGVTQTPKHLITATGQRVTLRCSPRSGDLSVYWYQQSLDQGLQFLIQYYNGEERAKGNILERFSAQQFPDLHSELNLSSLELGDSALYFCASSVSSGNFPGNIQYFGAGTRLSVL.

The rearrangement joins TRBV28 to TRBJ1-2; 8 positions match TRBD1. Germline lookup yields CDR1 MDHEN and CDR2 SYDVKM. The CDR3 extends over 14 amino acids. Unmatched junction bases numbered 5, after V lost 0 bases and J lost 8 bases. The CDR3 region is CASSLWTGVGGYTF. CDR3 DNA: TGTGCCAGCAGTTTATGGACAGGGGTTGGGGGCTACACCTTC.

The chain has TRBV13 and TRBJ2-1; the match to TRBD1 covers 12 bases. The ends lost 5 bases at V and 6 bases at J; junction bases unmatched: 8. CDR3 size: 16 residues. Germline loops: CDR1 PRHDT, CDR2 FYEKMQ (reference sequence). CDR3 nucleotides: TGTGCCAGCAGCCAGATGGGACAGGGGGCCGGCAATGAGCAGTTCTTC. This sequence encodes CASSQMGQGAGNEQFF.

The J gene is TRBJ1-1, the V gene TRBV10-3, with TRBD1 identical over 7 bases. Germline CDR1 and CDR2: ENHRY and SYGVKD. Unmatched junction bases numbered 1, after V lost 5 bases and J lost 4 bases. The CDR3 has 12 amino acids. The CDR3 sequence: CAISSGGTEAFF. The CDR3 DNA reads as TGTGCCATCAGTTCAGGGGGCACTGAAGCTTTCTTT.

The V gene is TRBV28, the J gene TRBJ2-5, with D uncertain. The V and J ends lost 5 bases and 0 bases respectively, with 13 bases between them. This CDR3 comprises 15 residues. The V gene's germline CDR1 is MDHEN and CDR2 SYDVKM. CDR3 bases: TGTGCCAGCAGTCCAAGGCGGTGGTACCAAGAGACCCAGTACTTC. Amino acids: CASSPRRWYQETQYF.

Here the CDR3 DNA reads TGTGCCTGGATGGGAGGGCGTTATGGCTACACCTTC. Amino acids: CAWMGGRYGYTF. This chain joins TRBV30 and TRBJ1-2; D not resolved. Germline lookup yields CDR1 GTSNPN and CDR2 SVGIG (reference sequence). Trimming left V 4 bases short and J 5 bases short, with 11 bases between. The CDR3 extends over 12 amino acids.

The V call is TRBV18, the J call TRBJ1-2, with 11 bases that match TRBD1. Per the germline V gene, CDR1 is KGHSH and CDR2 is LQKENI. Trimming removed 6 bases from V and 6 bases from J; junction bases left unmatched: 9. This CDR3 is 15 amino acids long. CDR3 sequence (DNA): TGTGCCAGCTCCCGAGCCGGGACAGGGGGGAATGGCTACACCTTC. Its translation: CASSRAGTGGNGYTF.

The chain has TRBV9 and TRBJ2-7, with 7 bases identical to TRBD1. Per germline, CDR1 SGDLS and CDR2 YYNGEE. V was pared by 2 bases and J by 4 bases, with 9 bases of the junction left unmatched. CDR3 length equals 15 residues. The CDR3 sequence: CASSVAGTELYEQYF. As DNA, the CDR3 is TGTGCCAGCAGCGTCGCCGGGACAGAACTTTACGAGCAGTACTTC.

This chain uses TRBV19 with TRBJ2-1; TRBD1 agrees at 8 bases. V gave up 5 bases and J gave up 3 bases; unmatched junction bases: 3. This CDR3 region has 14 residues. The germline gives CDR1 LNHDA, CDR2 SQIVND (reference sequence). The CDR3 DNA reads as TGTGCCAGTAGTCGGGACAGGTTCTACAATGAGCAGTTCTTC. Translating gives CASSRDRFYNEQFF.

The chain recombines TRBV7-8 with TRBJ2-1; D possibly corresponds to TRBD2 (6 bases). The CDR3 consists of 16 residues. Germline values: CDR1 SGHVS, CDR2 FQNEAQ. V was trimmed by 4 bases and J by 7 bases, leaving 20 bases between them. CDR3 amino acids: CASSYGTPALHNEQFF. In nucleotides, the CDR3 is TGTGCCAGCAGCTATGGGACTCCGGCCCTCCATAATGAGCAGTTCTTC.

The chain uses TRBV9 and TRBJ2-7, with 8 bases matching TRBD1. The CDR3 is 15 amino acids. With 3 bases clipped from V and 1 base from J, the junction kept 6 bases outside the gene matches. Germline-derived CDR1 and CDR2 are SGDLS and YYNGEE. CDR3 DNA: TGTGCCAGCAGCGCCGGGACAGGCCCATCCTACGAGCAGTACTTC. Protein product: CASSAGTGPSYEQYF.